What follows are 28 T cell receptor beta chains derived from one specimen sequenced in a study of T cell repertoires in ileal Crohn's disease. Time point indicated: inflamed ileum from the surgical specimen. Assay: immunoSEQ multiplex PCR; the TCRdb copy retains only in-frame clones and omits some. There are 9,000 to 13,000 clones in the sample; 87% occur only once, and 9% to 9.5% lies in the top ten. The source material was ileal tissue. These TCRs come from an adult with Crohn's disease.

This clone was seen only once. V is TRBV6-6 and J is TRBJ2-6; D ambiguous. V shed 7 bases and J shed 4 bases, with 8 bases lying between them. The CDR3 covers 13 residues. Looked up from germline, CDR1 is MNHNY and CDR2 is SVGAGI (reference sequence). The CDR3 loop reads CASTQPGANVLTF. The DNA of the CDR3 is TGTGCCAGCACCCAGCCAGGGGCCAACGTCCTGACTTTC.

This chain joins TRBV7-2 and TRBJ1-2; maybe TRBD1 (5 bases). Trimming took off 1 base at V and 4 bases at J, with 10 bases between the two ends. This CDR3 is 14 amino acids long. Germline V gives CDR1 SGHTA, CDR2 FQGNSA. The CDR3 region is CASSLDGGPYGYTF. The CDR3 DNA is TGTGCCAGCAGCTTAGATGGGGGACCCTATGGCTACACCTTC.

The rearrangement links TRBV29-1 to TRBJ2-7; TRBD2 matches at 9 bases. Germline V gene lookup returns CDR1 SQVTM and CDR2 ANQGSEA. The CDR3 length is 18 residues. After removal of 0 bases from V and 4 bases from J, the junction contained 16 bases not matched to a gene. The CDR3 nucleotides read TGCAGCGTTGAAGATCGGGAACCAAGGCGGGAGGGGAATTACGAGCAGTACTTC. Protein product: CSVEDREPRREGNYEQYF.

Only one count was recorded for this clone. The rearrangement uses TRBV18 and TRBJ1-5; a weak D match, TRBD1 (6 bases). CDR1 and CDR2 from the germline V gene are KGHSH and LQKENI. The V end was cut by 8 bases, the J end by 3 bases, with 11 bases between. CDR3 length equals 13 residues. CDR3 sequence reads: CASAGQPNQPQHF. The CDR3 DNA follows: TGTGCCAGCGCAGGACAGCCCAATCAGCCCCAGCATTTT.

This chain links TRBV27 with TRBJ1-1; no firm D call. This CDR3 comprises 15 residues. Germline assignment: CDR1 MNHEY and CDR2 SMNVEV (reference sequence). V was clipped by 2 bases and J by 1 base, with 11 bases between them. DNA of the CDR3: TGTGCCAGCAGTTTAATACACCTTCGGAACACTGAAGCTTTCTTT. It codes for CASSLIHLRNTEAFF.

CDR3 DNA sequence: TGTGCCACCCTCCCGGCTTTCTCCTACAATGAGCAGTTCTTC. As protein: CATLPAFSYNEQFF. This chain links TRBV10-3 with TRBJ2-1; D is ambiguous. This CDR3 has 14 residues. Trimming removed 10 bases from V and 0 bases from J, with 13 bases in between. CDR1 is ENHRY, CDR2 SYGVKD, per germline.

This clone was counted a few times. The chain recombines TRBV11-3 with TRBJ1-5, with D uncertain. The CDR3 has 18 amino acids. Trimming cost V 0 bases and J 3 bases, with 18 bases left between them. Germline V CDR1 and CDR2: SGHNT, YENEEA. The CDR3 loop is CASSLDRSSGRLNQPQHF. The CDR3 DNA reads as TGTGCCAGCAGCTTAGATCGGTCATCTGGACGGCTCAATCAGCCCCAGCATTTT.

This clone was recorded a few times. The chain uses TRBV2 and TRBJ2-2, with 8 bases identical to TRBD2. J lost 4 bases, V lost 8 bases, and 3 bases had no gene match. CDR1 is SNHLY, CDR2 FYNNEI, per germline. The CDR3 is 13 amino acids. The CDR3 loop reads CASGRGGTGELFF. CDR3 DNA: TGTGCCAGCGGACGGGGGGGCACCGGGGAGCTGTTTTTT.

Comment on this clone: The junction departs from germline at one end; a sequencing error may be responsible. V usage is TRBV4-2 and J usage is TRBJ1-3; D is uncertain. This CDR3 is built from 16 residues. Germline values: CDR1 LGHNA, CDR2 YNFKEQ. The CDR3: CASSQRQSLVGKTIYF. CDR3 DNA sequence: TGTGCCAGCAGCCAACGGCAGAGCTTGGTCGGAAAAACCATATATTTT.

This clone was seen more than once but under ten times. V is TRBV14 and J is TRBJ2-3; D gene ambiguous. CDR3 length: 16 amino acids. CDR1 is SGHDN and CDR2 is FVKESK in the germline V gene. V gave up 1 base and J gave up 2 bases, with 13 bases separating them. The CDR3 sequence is CASSQGGLGATDTQYF. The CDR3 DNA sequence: TGTGCCAGCAGCCAAGGGGGTTTAGGAGCCACAGATACGCAGTATTTT.

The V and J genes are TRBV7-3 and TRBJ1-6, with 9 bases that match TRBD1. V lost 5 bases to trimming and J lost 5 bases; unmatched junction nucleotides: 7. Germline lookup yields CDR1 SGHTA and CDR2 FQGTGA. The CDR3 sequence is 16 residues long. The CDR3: CASSLHGQGNNSPLHF. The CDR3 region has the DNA TGTGCCAGCAGCCTCCACGGACAGGGGAATAATTCACCCCTCCACTTT. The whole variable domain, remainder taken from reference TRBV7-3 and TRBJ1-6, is GAGVSQTPSNKVTEKGKYVELRCDPISGHTALYWYRQSLGQGPEFLIYFQGTGAADDSGLPNDRFFAVRPEGSVSTLKIQRTERGDSAVYLCASSLHGQGNNSPLHFGNGTRLTVT.

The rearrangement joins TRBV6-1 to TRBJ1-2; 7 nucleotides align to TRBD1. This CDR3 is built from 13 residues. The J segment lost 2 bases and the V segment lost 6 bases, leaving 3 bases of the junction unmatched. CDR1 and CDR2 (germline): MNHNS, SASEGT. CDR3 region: CASRGGQNYGYTF. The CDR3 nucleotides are TGTGCCAGCAGGGGGGGACAGAACTATGGCTACACCTTC.

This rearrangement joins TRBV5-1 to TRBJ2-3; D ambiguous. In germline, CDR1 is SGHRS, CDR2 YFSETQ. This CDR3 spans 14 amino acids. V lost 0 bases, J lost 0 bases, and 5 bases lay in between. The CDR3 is CASSLERSTDTQYF. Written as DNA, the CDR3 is TGCGCCAGCAGCTTGGAACGGAGCACAGATACGCAGTATTTT.

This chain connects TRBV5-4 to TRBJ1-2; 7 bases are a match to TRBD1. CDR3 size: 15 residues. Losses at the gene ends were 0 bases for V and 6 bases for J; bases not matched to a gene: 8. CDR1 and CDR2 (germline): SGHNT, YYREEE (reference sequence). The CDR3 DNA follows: TGTGCCAGCAGCTTGGTCAGGGGGGACGACGATGGCTACACCTTC. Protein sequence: CASSLVRGDDDGYTF.

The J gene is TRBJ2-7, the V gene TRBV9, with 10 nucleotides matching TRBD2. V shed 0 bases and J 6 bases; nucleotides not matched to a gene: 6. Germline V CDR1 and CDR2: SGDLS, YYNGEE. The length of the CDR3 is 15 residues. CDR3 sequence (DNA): TGTGCCAGCAGCGTAGAAAGCGGGAGGGTATCCGAGCAGTACTTC. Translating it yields CASSVESGRVSEQYF.

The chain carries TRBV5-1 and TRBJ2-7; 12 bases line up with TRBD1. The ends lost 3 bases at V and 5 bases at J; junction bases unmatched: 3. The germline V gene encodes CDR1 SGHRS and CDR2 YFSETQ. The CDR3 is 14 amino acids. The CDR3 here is CASSSGTGGHEQYF. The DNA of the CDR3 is TGCGCCAGCAGCTCCGGGACAGGGGGCCACGAGCAGTACTTC.

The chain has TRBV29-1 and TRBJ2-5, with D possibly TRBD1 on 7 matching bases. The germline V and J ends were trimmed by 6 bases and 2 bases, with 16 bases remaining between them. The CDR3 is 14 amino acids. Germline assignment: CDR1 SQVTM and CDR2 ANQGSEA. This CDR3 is CSVVRGQPQETQYF. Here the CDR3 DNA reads TGCAGCGTCGTGCGGGGACAGCCTCAAGAGACCCAGTACTTC.

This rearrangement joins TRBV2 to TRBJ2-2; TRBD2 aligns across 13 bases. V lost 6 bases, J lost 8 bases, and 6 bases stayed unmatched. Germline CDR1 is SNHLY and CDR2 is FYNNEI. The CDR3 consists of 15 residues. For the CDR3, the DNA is TGTGCCAGCAGATTAGGACTAGCGGGAGTGGGGGAGCTGTTTTTT. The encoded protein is CASRLGLAGVGELFF.

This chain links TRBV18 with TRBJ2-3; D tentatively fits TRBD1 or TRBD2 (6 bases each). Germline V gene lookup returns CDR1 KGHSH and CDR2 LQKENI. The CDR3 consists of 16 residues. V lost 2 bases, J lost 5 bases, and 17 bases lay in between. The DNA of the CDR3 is TGTGCCAGCTCACCAGACCCGGGGGCGCGGATAGATACGCAGTATTTT. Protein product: CASSPDPGARIDTQYF.

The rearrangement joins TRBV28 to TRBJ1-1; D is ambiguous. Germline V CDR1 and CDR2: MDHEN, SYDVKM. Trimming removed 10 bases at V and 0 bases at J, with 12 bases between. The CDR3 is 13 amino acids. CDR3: CATGHGLNTEAFF. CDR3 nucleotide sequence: TGTGCCACCGGCCACGGATTGAACACTGAAGCTTTCTTT.

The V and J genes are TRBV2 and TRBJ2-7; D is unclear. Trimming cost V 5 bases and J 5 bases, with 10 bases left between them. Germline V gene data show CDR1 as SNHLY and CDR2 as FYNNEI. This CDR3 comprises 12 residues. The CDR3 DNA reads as TGTGCCAGCAGTCGACTTGGGGACGAGCAGTACGTC. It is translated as CASSRLGDEQYV.

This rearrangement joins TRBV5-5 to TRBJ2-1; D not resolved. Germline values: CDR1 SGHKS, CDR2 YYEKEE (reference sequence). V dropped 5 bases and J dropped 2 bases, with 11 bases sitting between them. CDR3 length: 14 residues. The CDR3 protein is CASREDIAYNEQFF. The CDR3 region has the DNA TGTGCCAGCAGAGAAGACATCGCCTACAATGAGCAGTTCTTC.

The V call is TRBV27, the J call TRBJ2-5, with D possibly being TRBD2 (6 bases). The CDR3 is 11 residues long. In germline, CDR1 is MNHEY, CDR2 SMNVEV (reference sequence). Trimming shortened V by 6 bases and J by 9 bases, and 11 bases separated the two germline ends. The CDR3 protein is CASSSGGAQYF. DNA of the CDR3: TGTGCCAGCAGCTCGGGCGGGGCCCAGTACTTC.

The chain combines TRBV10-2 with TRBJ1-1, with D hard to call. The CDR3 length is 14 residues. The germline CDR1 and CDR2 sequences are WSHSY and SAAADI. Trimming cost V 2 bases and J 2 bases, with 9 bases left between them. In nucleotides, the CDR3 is TGCGCCAGCAGTGAGAGGATTTCAAACACTGAAGCTTTCTTT. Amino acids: CASSERISNTEAFF.

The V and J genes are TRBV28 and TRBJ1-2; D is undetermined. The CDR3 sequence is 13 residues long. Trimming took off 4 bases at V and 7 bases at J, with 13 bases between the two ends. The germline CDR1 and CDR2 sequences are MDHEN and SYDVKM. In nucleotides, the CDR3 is TGTGCCAGCAGTTCTCCCCGGGTGAGTGGCTACACCTTC. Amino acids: CASSSPRVSGYTF.

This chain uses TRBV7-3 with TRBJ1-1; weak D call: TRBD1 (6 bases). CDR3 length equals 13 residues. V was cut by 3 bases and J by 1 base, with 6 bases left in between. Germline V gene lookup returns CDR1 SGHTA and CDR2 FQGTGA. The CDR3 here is CASSLTGNTEAFF. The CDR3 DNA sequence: TGTGCCAGCAGCTTGACAGGGAACACTGAAGCTTTCTTT.

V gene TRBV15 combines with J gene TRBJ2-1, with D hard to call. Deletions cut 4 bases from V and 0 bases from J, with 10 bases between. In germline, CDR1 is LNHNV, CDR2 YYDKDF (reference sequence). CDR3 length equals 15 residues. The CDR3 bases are TGTGCCACCAGCACGAGCCCCGGCTCCTACAATGAGCAGTTCTTC. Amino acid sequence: CATSTSPGSYNEQFF.

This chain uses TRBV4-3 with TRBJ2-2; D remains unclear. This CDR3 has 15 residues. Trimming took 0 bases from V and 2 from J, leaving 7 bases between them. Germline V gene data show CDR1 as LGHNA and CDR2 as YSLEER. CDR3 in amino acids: CASSQDRRNTGELFF. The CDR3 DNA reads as TGCGCCAGCAGCCAAGATAGGAGAAACACCGGGGAGCTGTTTTTT.